These T cell receptor beta chains were read from a single sample in a study of cytomegalovirus exposure and HLA in healthy donors. Measured with immunoSEQ multiplex PCR; TCRdb has only the in-frame clones, and not every one. The sample lists about 140,000 clones, roughly 76% occurring once. The sequencing sample was made of PBMCs. These receptors originate from a female donor in good health and CMV-seronegative. CDR3s include the opening cysteine and the closing phenylalanine or tryptophan. The D gene is left open where the match is weak. Size is omitted from some rows. Given values are once, few, many or a class for expanded clones.

DNA,CDR3,V,size,D,J
TGTGCCACCAGCGCGCCCGAATCTAACTATGGCTACACCTTC,CATSAPESNYGYTF,TRBV15,NA,NA,TRBJ1-2
TGTGCCAGCGGGAACAGGGATTCCTACGAGCAGTACTTC,CASGNRDSYEQYF,TRBV7-6,NA,NA,TRBJ2-7
TGTTCCAGCAGCCCAGGGGGTACGACTAATGAAAAACTGTTTTTT,CSSSPGGTTNEKLFF,TRBV7-9,NA,TRBD1,TRBJ1-4
TGTGCCAGTCGACAGGGGGCAGGCTATGGCTACACCTTC,CASRQGAGYGYTF,TRBV2,NA,TRBD1,TRBJ1-2
TGTGCCAGCAGCCGAACGTCCTCAGGGGCTATGTGGGGCTACACCTTC,CASSRTSSGAMWGYTF,TRBV5-6,NA,NA,TRBJ1-2
TGTGCCAGCAGCCAACATCGGACAGGGGGCCTGGGTAGCAATCAGCCCCAGCATTTT,CASSQHRTGGLGSNQPQHF,TRBV27,NA,TRBD1,TRBJ1-5
TGTGCCAGCACCCCGGACATAGATGGCAATCAGCCCCAGCATTTT,CASTPDIDGNQPQHF,TRBV7-9,few,NA,TRBJ1-5
TGCGCCAGCAGCCAGATATTCTTGACTAGCGCTGCTGGAGAGACCCAGTACTTC,CASSQIFLTSAAGETQYF,TRBV4-1,NA,TRBD2,TRBJ2-5
TGTGCCAGCAGCTATCTAGGGGGCTTGGGTGAGCAGTTCTTC,CASSYLGGLGEQFF,TRBV11-2,NA,TRBD1,TRBJ2-1
TGTGCCAGCAGAGACCGGGACAGCAGGGCTTATGGCTACACCTTC,CASRDRDSRAYGYTF,TRBV2,once,TRBD1,TRBJ1-2
TGTGCCAGCAGCTTAACGGGAGCTAACACAGATACGCAGTATTTT,CASSLTGANTDTQYF,TRBV7-3,NA,NA,TRBJ2-3
TGTGCCAGCAGCTTAGGCGGGAGAGAGACCCAGTACTTC,CASSLGGRETQYF,TRBV13,once,NA,TRBJ2-5
TGTGCCATCAGTGGTAGACAGGGCGGGATCACTGAAGCTTTCTTT,CAISGRQGGITEAFF,TRBV10-3,few,TRBD1,TRBJ1-1
TGTGCCAGCAGTTACAGAGGGGGTGGAACCTACGAGCAGTACTTC,CASSYRGGGTYEQYF,TRBV6-5,NA,NA,TRBJ2-7
TGTGCCAGCAGCGTAATACCCGGTGGAACTAGCTATGGCTACACCTTC,CASSVIPGGTSYGYTF,TRBV9,NA,NA,TRBJ1-2
TGTGCCAGTAAGTGGCAGGAGAACACTGAAGCTTTCTTT,CASKWQENTEAFF,TRBV19,NA,NA,TRBJ1-1
TGTGCCAGCAGCTTAGGCGTGATGAACACTGAAGCTTTCTTT,CASSLGVMNTEAFF,TRBV7-9,NA,NA,TRBJ1-1
TGCAGTGCTACGACAGGTGCTACAGCTTTCTTT,CSATTGATAFF,TRBV20-1,NA,NA,TRBJ1-1
TGTGCCAGCAGCTTGGCGGGACGGGGGGCTGAAAAACTGTTTTTT,CASSLAGRGAEKLFF,TRBV5-6,NA,NA,TRBJ1-4
TGCGCCAGCAGCCTCAACAGGGACGGTGAAGCTTTCTTT,CASSLNRDGEAFF,TRBV4-1,NA,NA,TRBJ1-1
TGCAGTGCTAGTGGGGGGACTGAAGCTTTCTTT,CSASGGTEAFF,TRBV20-1,NA,NA,TRBJ1-1
TGTGCCAGCTCACCGGAGGGGACAGCGAGATCTAAGGGGACTGAAGCTTTCTTT,CASSPEGTARSKGTEAFF,TRBV18,NA,TRBD1,TRBJ1-1
TGTGCCAGCAGTATTACAGGGAGCGACACCGGGGAGCTGTTTTTT,CASSITGSDTGELFF,TRBV6-4,NA,NA,TRBJ2-2
TGCGCCAGCCATTCAGGTCAGGGAAATGAAAAACTGTTTTTT,CASHSGQGNEKLFF,TRBV5-1,NA,NA,TRBJ1-4
TGTGCCAGCAGTGAAGGCTATTGTGAGCAGTACTTC,CASSEGYCEQYF,TRBV2,NA,NA,TRBJ2-7
TGCGCCAGCAGTCAGATCAGAGGGACCCAGTACTTC,CASSQIRGTQYF,TRBV4-1,NA,NA,TRBJ2-5
TGCAGCGTTAACGGTCGCTACAATGAGCAGTTCTTC,CSVNGRYNEQFF,TRBV29-1,NA,NA,TRBJ2-1
TGTGCCAGCAGTTTATATCCCAACAGGGTAGGGGACTATGGCTACACCTTC,CASSLYPNRVGDYGYTF,TRBV28,NA,NA,TRBJ1-2
TGTGCCAGTAGTAACTACGGGAGGGAAGGTGAAGCTTTCTTT,CASSNYGREGEAFF,TRBV19,NA,NA,TRBJ1-1
TGTGCCAGCAGTTGGACAGGGGGCGGCACTGAAGCTTTCTTT,CASSWTGGGTEAFF,TRBV27,NA,TRBD1,TRBJ1-1
TGTGCCAGCAGCAACTGGGACAGGGGGAACTATGGCTACACCTTC,CASSNWDRGNYGYTF,TRBV7-9,NA,TRBD1,TRBJ1-2
TGTGCCTGGAGCCGTCTCCTTGGAAACACCATATATTTT,CAWSRLLGNTIYF,TRBV30,NA,NA,TRBJ1-3
TGCAGCGTTGAAGGGAGCCTTTCCGAGCAGTTCTTC,CSVEGSLSEQFF,TRBV29-1,NA,NA,TRBJ2-1
TGTGCCAGCAGCTCCTACGACAGGGCTTTGAGATACGAGCAGTACTTC,CASSSYDRALRYEQYF,TRBV11-2,NA,TRBD1,TRBJ2-7
TGTGCCAGCAGTGGACGAACAGGGGCTGAAAAACTGTTTTTT,CASSGRTGAEKLFF,TRBV2,few,TRBD1,TRBJ1-4
TGTGCCAGCAGGCGACAGGCTTCTGGAAACACCATATATTTT,CASRRQASGNTIYF,TRBV6-6,NA,NA,TRBJ1-3
TGTGCCAGCAGTTACTTAGGGACAGGGGGTAGTTCACCCCTCCACTTT,CASSYLGTGGSSPLHF,TRBV6-5,NA,TRBD1,TRBJ1-6
TGTGCCAGCAGCTTAGGCCCTAGCGGACCCTACGAGCAGTACTTC,CASSLGPSGPYEQYF,TRBV11-2,few,TRBD2,TRBJ2-7
TGTGCCAGCAGCGAGAATGAGCGACTAGCGGGTCCCCAGACCACAGATACGCAGTATTTT,CASSENERLAGPQTTDTQYF,TRBV7-3,NA,TRBD2,TRBJ2-3
TGTGCCAGCAGTTCCAGGACTGGCCAAACACCCGAGCAGTTCTTC,CASSSRTGQTPEQFF,TRBV6-5,NA,NA,TRBJ2-1
TGTGCCAGCAGTGCCCTCGACAGGGGATGGGGAAACACCATATATTTT,CASSALDRGWGNTIYF,TRBV6-1,NA,TRBD1,TRBJ1-3
TGTGCCAGCAGTTTAGGGACAGGGGGCCACACCGGGGAGCTGTTTTTT,CASSLGTGGHTGELFF,TRBV7-7,few,TRBD1,TRBJ2-2
TGCGCCAGCAGCTTGGTAATTTCGGGACAGATTAACAATGAGCAGTTCTTC,CASSLVISGQINNEQFF,TRBV5-1,NA,TRBD1,TRBJ2-1
TGTGCCATCAGCGTCGAGGGAATCTCTTCCGAGCAGTACTTC,CAISVEGISSEQYF,TRBV10-3,NA,NA,TRBJ2-7
TGTGCCAGCAGCATGGCACAGGGGGATGAAAAACTGTTTTTT,CASSMAQGDEKLFF,TRBV27,NA,TRBD1,TRBJ1-4
TGTGCCAGCAGTTTAGCCGGCAGGATAGGTGAAGCTTTCTTT,CASSLAGRIGEAFF,TRBV27,few,NA,TRBJ1-1
TGTGCCAGCAGCCCCAGCCGGGGGACAGTCGGAGGAAACGGCCGGTTCTTC,CASSPSRGTVGGNGRFF,TRBV7-9,NA,NA,TRBJ2-1
TGCAGCGTTGTGGCAGTCTCTGGAAACACCATATATTTT,CSVVAVSGNTIYF,TRBV29-1,NA,NA,TRBJ1-3
TGCGCCAGCAGGGGGCAAAATGAGCAGTTCTTC,CASRGQNEQFF,TRBV5-1,NA,NA,TRBJ2-1
TGTGCCAGCTCACTAAAACCGGCCAGACAGGCTACCCCCTACGAGCAGTACTTC,CASSLKPARQATPYEQYF,TRBV18,few,NA,TRBJ2-7